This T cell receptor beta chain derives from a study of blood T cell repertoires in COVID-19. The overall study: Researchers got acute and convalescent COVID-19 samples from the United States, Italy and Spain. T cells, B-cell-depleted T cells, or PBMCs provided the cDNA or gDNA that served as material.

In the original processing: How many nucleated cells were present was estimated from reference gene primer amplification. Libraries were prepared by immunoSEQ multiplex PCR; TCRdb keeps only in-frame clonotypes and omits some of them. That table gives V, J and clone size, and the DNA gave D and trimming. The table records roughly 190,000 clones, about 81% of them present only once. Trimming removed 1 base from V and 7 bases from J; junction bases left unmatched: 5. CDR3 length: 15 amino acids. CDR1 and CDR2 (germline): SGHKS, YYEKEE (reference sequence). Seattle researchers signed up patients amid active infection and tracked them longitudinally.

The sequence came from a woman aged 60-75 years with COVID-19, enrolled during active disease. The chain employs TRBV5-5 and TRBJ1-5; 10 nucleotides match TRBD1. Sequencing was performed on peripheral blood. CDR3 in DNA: TGTGCCAGCAGCTTGTTCGGGACAGGGGACCAGCCCCAGCATTTT. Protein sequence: CASSLFGTGDQPQHF. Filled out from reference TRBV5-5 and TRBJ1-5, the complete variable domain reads DAGVTQSPTHLIKTRGQQVTLRCSPISGHKSVSWYQQVLGQGPQFIFQYYEKEERGRGNFPDRFSARQFPNYSSELNVNALLLGDSALYLCASSLFGTGDQPQHFGDGTRLSIL.